This passage covers 24 T cell receptor beta chains from one sample sequenced in a study of T-cell reconstitution after alpha-beta-depleted transplantation in children. Unique molecular identifiers were used to barcode this TCRbeta library. TCRdb recomputed calls from the PCR reads with MiXCR, one row per CDR3 protein. In the table there are around 800,000 distinct CDR3 sequences, less than 20% of which are singletons. Sequences were derived from PBMCs, mostly from graft donor cells, sampled 360 days after TCRalphabeta/CD19-depleted stem cell transplant. These receptor sequences come from a male patient younger than 18 who had a stem cell transplant for acute lymphoblastic leukemia, so the T cells may come from the graft donor.

This clonotype appeared a few times. CDR3 amino acids: CASNRDSNTGELFF. CDR3 nucleotide sequence: TGTGCCAGCAATAGGGATTCGAACACCGGGGAGCTGTTTTTT. The V and J genes are TRBV6-1 and TRBJ2-2; D is undetermined. Per germline, CDR1 MNHNS and CDR2 SASEGT. The CDR3 covers 14 residues. Trimming shortened V by 7 bases and J by 0 bases, and 9 bases separated the two germline ends.

A few counts support this clonotype. The rearrangement joins TRBV4-1 to TRBJ1-2; TRBD1 matches at 7 bases. The CDR3 has 18 residues. Losses at the gene ends were 0 bases for V and 3 bases for J; bases not matched to a gene: 13. Per germline, CDR1 MGHRA and CDR2 YSYEKL. This CDR3 reads CASSQDGPSGDRDYGYTF. CDR3 DNA sequence: TGCGCCAGCAGCCAAGATGGCCCCTCGGGGGACAGAGACTATGGCTACACCTTC.

This clonotype was observed once. The genes are TRBV14 and TRBJ2-2; D perhaps matches TRBD1 (5 bases). The CDR3 has 17 residues. CDR1 and CDR2 (germline): SGHDN, FVKESK. Deletions cut 1 base from V and 4 bases from J, with 16 bases between. The CDR3 sequence: CASSQGRVRLGTGELFF. CDR3 nucleotides: TGTGCCAGCAGCCAAGGCAGGGTCCGGTTGGGCACCGGGGAGCTGTTTTTT.

The CDR3 DNA sequence: TGCAGCGCCATGCGGGGAGGAACGCAGTATTTT. Amino acid sequence: CSAMRGGTQYF. The chain combines TRBV29-1 with TRBJ2-3, with TRBD2 as a possible D gene (6 bases). The CDR3 length is 11 residues. Trimming pared 7 bases from V and 9 bases from J, leaving 14 bases between. CDR1 SQVTM and CDR2 ANQGSEA come from the germline V gene.

This clonotype was counted only a few times. V usage is TRBV29-1 and J usage is TRBJ1-1; 10 positions match TRBD1. V shed 6 bases, J shed 4 bases, and the junction held 5 bases outside the gene matches. CDR3 length: 13 amino acids. Germline V CDR1 and CDR2: SQVTM, ANQGSEA. CDR3 protein: CSVSTGGFTEAFF. In DNA form, the CDR3 reads TGCAGCGTCTCGACAGGGGGCTTCACTGAAGCTTTCTTT.

The chain couples TRBV7-2 to TRBJ2-7; weak D call: TRBD2 (5 bases). V dropped 5 bases and J dropped 4 bases, with 15 bases sitting between them. This CDR3 contains 14 residues. Germline CDR1 and CDR2: SGHTA and FQGNSA. The CDR3 DNA reads TGTGCCAGCAGCCCAACTAGGGCTGTATACGAGCAGTACTTC. This codes for CASSPTRAVYEQYF.

This clonotype was counted between two and nine times. This chain joins TRBV4-1 and TRBJ2-2, with TRBD2 identical over 9 bases. The CDR3 length is 16 residues. The germline gives CDR1 MGHRA, CDR2 YSYEKL. J lost 6 bases, V lost 4 bases, and 9 bases had no gene match. CDR3 in amino acids: CASSRMWREGSGELFF. The DNA for the CDR3 is TGCGCCAGCAGCCGCATGTGGCGGGAGGGGTCCGGGGAGCTGTTTTTT.

The chain employs TRBV7-2 and TRBJ2-2; 8 nucleotides match TRBD2. CDR1 is SGHTA, CDR2 FQGNSA, per germline. The CDR3 has 15 residues. The J segment lost 2 bases and the V segment lost 5 bases, leaving 4 bases of the junction unmatched. The CDR3 is CASSQRTSNTGELFF. In DNA form, the CDR3 reads TGTGCCAGCAGCCAACGGACTAGCAACACCGGGGAGCTGTTTTTT.

This clonotype was seen many times. The genes are TRBV3-1 and TRBJ1-4; D is unclear. Trimming removed 0 bases at V and 15 bases at J, with 14 bases between. Germline V gives CDR1 LGHDT, CDR2 YNNKEL (reference sequence). CDR3 length: 13 amino acids. The CDR3 nucleotides are TGTGCCAGCAGCCAAGACCCCAGGAGAATGATGTTTTTT. This gives the protein CASSQDPRRMMFF.

This clonotype was observed a few times. This chain links TRBV9 with TRBJ2-1, with D perhaps matching TRBD1 (5 bases). CDR3 size: 15 residues. The V and J ends lost 0 bases and 6 bases respectively, with 13 bases between them. Germline V gene data show CDR1 as SGDLS and CDR2 as YYNGEE. The CDR3 region has the DNA TGTGCCAGCAGCGTAGACTTGGGGCTCGCCAATGAGCAGTTCTTC. This translates into CASSVDLGLANEQFF.

The chain has TRBV7-3 and TRBJ2-6; D not resolved. The germline CDR1 and CDR2 sequences are SGHTA and FQGTGA. Between the trimmed V and J ends, which lost 1 base and 6 bases, there was a span of 13 bases. The CDR3 extends over 16 amino acids. The DNA of the CDR3 is TGTGCCAGCAGCTTAAACCCCCGAACTGAGGCCAACGTCCTGACTTTC. It yields the protein CASSLNPRTEANVLTF. The full variable domain, rest sourced from reference TRBV7-3 and TRBJ2-6, is GAGVSQTPSNKVTEKGKYVELRCDPISGHTALYWYRQSLGQGPEFLIYFQGTGAADDSGLPNDRFFAVRPEGSVSTLKIQRTERGDSAVYLCASSLNPRTEANVLTFGAGSRLTVL.

This clonotype was observed a few times. The chain couples TRBV6-1 to TRBJ2-2; the match to TRBD2 covers 11 bases. From germline, CDR1 is MNHNS and CDR2 SASEGT. Trimming at V came to 5 bases and at J to 6 bases, leaving 14 bases not matched to a gene. The CDR3 runs to 18 residues. The CDR3 loop is CASSKGQGLAERSGELFF. Here the CDR3 DNA reads TGTGCCAGCAGTAAGGGACAGGGACTAGCGGAGCGGTCCGGGGAGCTGTTTTTT.

This clonotype showed up just a few times. The chain is built from TRBV12-3 or TRBV12-4 and TRBJ2-1; TRBD2 matches 8 bases. CDR3 length equals 16 residues. V was pared by 6 bases and J by 4 bases, with 11 bases of the junction left unmatched. CDR3 in amino acids: CASSSPGGGRYNEQFF. The CDR3 nucleotides read TGTGCCAGCAGCTCCCCGGGCGGGGGGCGATACAATGAGCAGTTCTTC.

This clonotype was observed a single time. The rearrangement joins TRBV11-2 to TRBJ2-1; a possible D gene is TRBD2 (5 bases). The germline gives CDR1 SGHAT, CDR2 FQNNGV. Trimming shortened V by 2 bases and J by 0 bases, and 11 bases separated the two germline ends. The CDR3 loop spans 16 amino acids. The CDR3 sequence: CASSLIVAGSYNEQFF. CDR3 coding DNA: TGTGCCAGCAGCTTAATAGTGGCGGGCTCCTACAATGAGCAGTTCTTC.

This clonotype appeared many times. This sequence joins TRBV4-1 and TRBJ2-1; D gene unclear. The CDR3 has 15 residues. V was shortened by 1 base and J by 4 bases, with 11 bases between the two germline ends. Germline CDR1 and CDR2: MGHRA and YSYEKL. The CDR3 reads CASSQVGTTYNEQFF. In DNA form, the CDR3 reads TGCGCCAGCAGCCAAGTAGGAACTACATACAATGAGCAGTTCTTC.

This clonotype was seen many times. The rearrangement uses TRBV29-1 and TRBJ1-1; D is undetermined. V shed 4 bases and J shed 5 bases, with 14 bases lying between them. From germline, CDR1 is SQVTM and CDR2 ANQGSEA. The CDR3 contains 13 residues. CDR3 protein: CSVGPGHGTEAFF. As DNA, the CDR3 is TGCAGCGTTGGTCCGGGTCATGGAACTGAAGCTTTCTTT.

In this sample, this clonotype turned up a few times. The chain has TRBV11-2 and TRBJ2-5; D not resolved. The CDR3 is 17 amino acids. V lost 3 bases, J lost 1 base, and 18 bases lay in between. The germline V gene has CDR1 SGHAT and CDR2 FQNNGV. The CDR3 coding sequence is TGTGCCAGCAGCTTGGGTAATAAGATTTACTTCCAAGAGACCCAGTACTTC. Translating gives CASSLGNKIYFQETQYF.

This clonotype occurred a few times. The J gene is TRBJ2-1, the V gene TRBV6-1, with 11 bases fitting TRBD2. Unmatched junction bases numbered 13, after V lost 2 bases and J lost 1 base. The germline CDR1 and CDR2 sequences are MNHNS and SASEGT. The CDR3 length is 20 residues. The CDR3 bases are TGTGCCAGCAGTGAAAGCCCCCTGACTAGCGGGATGAGATCCTACAATGAGCAGTTCTTC. Amino acids: CASSESPLTSGMRSYNEQFF.

This chain links TRBV10-3 with TRBJ1-5; a possible D gene is TRBD1 (5 bases). V lost 5 bases and J lost 0, with 11 bases in between. The CDR3 is 15 amino acids. Germline V gene sequence: CDR1 ENHRY, CDR2 SYGVKD. The DNA of the CDR3 is TGTGCCATCAGTCGGGGACTGGATAGCAATCAGCCCCAGCATTTT. This codes for CAISRGLDSNQPQHF.

This chain links TRBV20-1 with TRBJ1-5; a weak D match, TRBD1 (5 bases). Trimming took off 0 bases at V and 2 bases at J, with 8 bases between the two ends. This CDR3 comprises 14 residues. CDR1 and CDR2 (germline): DFQATT, SNEGSKA (reference sequence). The CDR3 DNA follows: TGCAGTGCTAGAGATCCCAGGGGCAATCAGCCCCAGCATTTT. This translates into CSARDPRGNQPQHF.

V gene TRBV7-6 combines with J gene TRBJ1-2; 7 nucleotides match TRBD1. The V gene end was trimmed by 1 base and the J gene end by 3 bases; junction bases not matched to a gene: 8. Germline CDR1 and CDR2: SGHVS and FNYEAQ. The CDR3 is made up of 16 amino acids. CDR3 sequence reads: CASSLVGTESYYGYTF. Written as DNA, the CDR3 is TGTGCCAGCAGCTTAGTAGGGACAGAGAGCTACTATGGCTACACCTTC.

This clonotype was observed many times. V is TRBV12-3 or TRBV12-4 and J is TRBJ2-2; D unclear. The length of the CDR3 is 14 residues. Trimming stripped 6 bases from V and 5 bases from J, with 13 bases between. CDR3 sequence: CASRVNGVTGELFF. DNA of the CDR3: TGTGCCAGCAGAGTGAATGGGGTTACCGGGGAGCTGTTTTTT.

This clonotype showed up many times. The chain links TRBV11-2 to TRBJ2-4, with TRBD1 identical over 10 bases. J gave up 8 bases and V 2 bases, and 15 bases lay outside the gene matches. Germline-derived CDR1 and CDR2 are SGHAT and FQNNGV. The CDR3 covers 18 residues. The CDR3 nucleotides read TGTGCCAGCAGCTTACTATCCGGGACAGGGGACTTCTCAGACATTCAGTACTTC. This translates into CASSLLSGTGDFSDIQYF.

This clonotype was observed a handful of times. The V gene is TRBV7-9, the J gene TRBJ2-2, with a tentative D call TRBD1 (6 bases). Trimming took off 5 bases at V and 5 bases at J, with 18 bases between the two ends. Germline CDR1 and CDR2: SEHNR and FQNEAQ (reference sequence). CDR3 size: 16 residues. CDR3 bases: TGTGCCAGCAGCCATAAGGCAGGGGCGTTGACCGGGGAGCTGTTTTTT. Translated: CASSHKAGALTGELFF.